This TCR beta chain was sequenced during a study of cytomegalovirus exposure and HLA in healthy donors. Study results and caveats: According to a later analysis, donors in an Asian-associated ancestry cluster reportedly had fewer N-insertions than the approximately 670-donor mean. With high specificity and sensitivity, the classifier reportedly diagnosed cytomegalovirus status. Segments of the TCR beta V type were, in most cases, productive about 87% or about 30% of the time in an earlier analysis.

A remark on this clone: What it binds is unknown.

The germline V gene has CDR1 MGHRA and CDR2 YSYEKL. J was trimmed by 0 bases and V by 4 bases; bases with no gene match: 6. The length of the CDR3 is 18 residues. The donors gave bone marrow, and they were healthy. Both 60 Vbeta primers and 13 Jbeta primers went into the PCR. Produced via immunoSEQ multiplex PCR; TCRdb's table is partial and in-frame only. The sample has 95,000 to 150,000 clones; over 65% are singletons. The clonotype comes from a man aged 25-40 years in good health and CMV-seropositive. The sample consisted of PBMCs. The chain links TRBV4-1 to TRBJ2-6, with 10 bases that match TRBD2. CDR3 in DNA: TGCGCCAGCAGCCGCCGACTAGCGGGTATCTCTGGGGCCAACGTCCTGACTTTC. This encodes CASSRRLAGISGANVLTF.